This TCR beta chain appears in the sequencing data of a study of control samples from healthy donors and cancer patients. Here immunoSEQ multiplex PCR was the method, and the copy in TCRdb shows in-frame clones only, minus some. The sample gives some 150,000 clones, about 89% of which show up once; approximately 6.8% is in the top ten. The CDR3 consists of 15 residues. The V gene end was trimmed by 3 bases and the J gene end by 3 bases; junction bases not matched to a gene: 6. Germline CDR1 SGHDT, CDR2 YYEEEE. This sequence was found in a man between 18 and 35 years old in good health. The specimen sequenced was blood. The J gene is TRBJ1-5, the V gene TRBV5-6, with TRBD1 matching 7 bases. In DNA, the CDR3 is TGTGCCAGCAGCTGGGGGACAGCGACCAATCAGCCCCAGCATTTT. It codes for CASSWGTATNQPQHF.